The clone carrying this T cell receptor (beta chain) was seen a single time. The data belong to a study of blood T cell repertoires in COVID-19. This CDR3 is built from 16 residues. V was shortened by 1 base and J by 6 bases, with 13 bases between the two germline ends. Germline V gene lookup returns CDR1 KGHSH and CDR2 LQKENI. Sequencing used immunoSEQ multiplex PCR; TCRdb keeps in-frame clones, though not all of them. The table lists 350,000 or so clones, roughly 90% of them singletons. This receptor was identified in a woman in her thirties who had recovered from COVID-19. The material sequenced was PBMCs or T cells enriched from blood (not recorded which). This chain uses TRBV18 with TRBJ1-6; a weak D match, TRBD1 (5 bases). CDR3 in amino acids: CASSPLGGQTNSPLHF. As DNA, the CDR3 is TGTGCCAGCTCACCACTGGGAGGACAAACTAATTCACCCCTCCACTTT. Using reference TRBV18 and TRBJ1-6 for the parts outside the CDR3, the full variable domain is NAGVMQNPRHLVRRRGQEARLRCSPMKGHSHVYWYRQLPEEGLKFMVYLQKENIIDESGMPKERFSAEFPKEGPSILRIQQVVRGDSAAYFCASSPLGGQTNSPLHFGNGTRLTVT.